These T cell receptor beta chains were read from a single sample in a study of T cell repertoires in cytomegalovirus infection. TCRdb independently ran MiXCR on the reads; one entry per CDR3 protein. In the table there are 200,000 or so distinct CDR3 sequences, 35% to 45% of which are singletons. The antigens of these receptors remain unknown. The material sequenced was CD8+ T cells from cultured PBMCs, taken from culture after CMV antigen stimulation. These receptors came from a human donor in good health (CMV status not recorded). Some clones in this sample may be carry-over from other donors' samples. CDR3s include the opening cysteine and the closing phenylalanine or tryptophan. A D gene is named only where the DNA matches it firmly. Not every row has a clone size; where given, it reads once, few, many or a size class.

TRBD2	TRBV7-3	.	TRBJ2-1	CASSPRTSGLWDEQFF	TGTGCCAGCAGCCCCCGGACTAGCGGGCTCTGGGATGAGCAGTTCTTC
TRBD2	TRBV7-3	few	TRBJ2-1	CASSPLAGGPSISYNEQFF	TGTGCCAGCAGTCCTCTAGCGGGAGGGCCGTCAATCTCCTACAATGAGCAGTTCTTC
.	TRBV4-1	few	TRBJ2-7	CASSQDTGSEQYF	TGCGCCAGCAGCCAAGACACAGGGAGCGAGCAGTACTTC
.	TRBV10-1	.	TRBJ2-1	CASSDRGSTRDEQFF	TGCGCCAGCAGTGACAGGGGCTCCACAAGGGATGAGCAGTTCTTC
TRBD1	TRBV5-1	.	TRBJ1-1	CASSLSGTGIMNTEAFF	TGCGCCAGCAGCTTAAGTGGGACAGGGATCATGAACACTGAAGCTTTCTTT
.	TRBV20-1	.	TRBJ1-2	CSARDITRPVWLYGYTF	TGCAGTGCTAGAGATATTACCAGGCCCGTGTGGCTCTATGGCTACACCTTC
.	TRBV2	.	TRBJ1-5	CASSEGLKGQPQHF	TGTGCCAGCAGTGAAGGGCTAAAGGGACAGCCCCAGCATTTT
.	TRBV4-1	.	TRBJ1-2	CASSQTIRTYGYTF	TGCGCCAGCAGCCAGACGATCCGGACGTATGGCTACACCTTC
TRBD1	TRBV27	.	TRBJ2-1	CASSLTGGSEQFF	TGTGCCAGCAGTTTAACAGGGGGCAGTGAGCAGTTCTTC
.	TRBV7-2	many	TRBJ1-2	CASSFGAVYGYTF	TGTGCCAGCAGCTTCGGGGCTGTCTATGGCTACACCTTC
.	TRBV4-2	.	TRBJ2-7	CASSQSSFSEQYF	TGTGCCAGCAGCCAATCCAGTTTCTCCGAGCAGTACTTC
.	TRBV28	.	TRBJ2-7	CASSKTVSYEQYF	TGTGCCAGCAGTAAGACAGTCTCCTACGAGCAGTACTTC
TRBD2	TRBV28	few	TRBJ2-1	CASSLGSGARGESYNEQFF	TGTGCCAGCAGTTTGGGCAGCGGGGCACGGGGTGAATCCTACAATGAGCAGTTCTTC
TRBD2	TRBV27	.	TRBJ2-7	CASRDGGGAYEQYF	TGTGCCAGTAGAGACGGCGGGGGGGCCTACGAGCAGTACTTC
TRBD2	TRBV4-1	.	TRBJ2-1	CASSQEELLAPNNEQFF	TGCGCCAGCAGCCAAGAAGAATTACTAGCGCCCAACAATGAGCAGTTCTTC
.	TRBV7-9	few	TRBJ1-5	CASSSDLRQAPNQPQHF	TGTGCCAGCAGCTCCGATCTCCGACAGGCTCCCAATCAGCCCCAGCATTTT
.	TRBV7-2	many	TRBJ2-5	CASSLDGFQETQYF	TGTGCCAGCAGCTTAGATGGCTTCCAAGAGACCCAGTACTTC
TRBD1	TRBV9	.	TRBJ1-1	CASSSDREVNTEAFF	TGTGCCAGCAGCTCCGACAGGGAAGTCAACACTGAAGCTTTCTTT
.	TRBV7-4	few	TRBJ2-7	CASSLGRPGEQYF	TGTGCCAGCAGCTTAGGGCGCCCGGGCGAGCAGTACTTC
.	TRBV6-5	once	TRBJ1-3	CASSPQGPGDTIYF	TGTGCCAGCAGTCCCCAAGGTCCGGGTGACACCATATATTTT
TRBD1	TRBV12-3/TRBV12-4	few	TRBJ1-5	CASSRTGGNQPQHF	TGTGCCAGCAGTCGTACAGGGGGGAATCAGCCCCAGCATTTT
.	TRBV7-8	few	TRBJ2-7	CASSKNREPLYEQYF	TGTGCCAGCAGCAAGAACAGGGAACCACTCTACGAGCAGTACTTC
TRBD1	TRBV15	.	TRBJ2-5	CATSLRGYSQETQYF	TGTGCCACCAGCCTCAGGGGGTACTCCCAAGAGACCCAGTACTTC
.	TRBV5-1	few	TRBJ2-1	CASSLAVGANEQFF	TGCGCCAGCAGCTTGGCCGTGGGGGCGAATGAGCAGTTCTTC
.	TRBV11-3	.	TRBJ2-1	CASSLDNLEGSYNEQFF	TGTGCCAGCAGCTTAGACAATCTTGAAGGGTCCTACAATGAGCAGTTCTTC
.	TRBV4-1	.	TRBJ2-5	CASSQVTEGQETQYF	TGCGCCAGCAGCCAAGTGACAGAGGGTCAAGAGACCCAGTACTTC
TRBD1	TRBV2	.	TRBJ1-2	CASRDRGYDGYTF	TGTGCCAGCAGGGACAGGGGGTATGACGGCTACACCTTC
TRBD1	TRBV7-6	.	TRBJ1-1	CASSLVGGEDTEAFF	TGTGCCAGCAGCTTAGTAGGGGGCGAGGACACTGAAGCTTTCTTT
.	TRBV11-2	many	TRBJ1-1	CASSSGTEAFF	TGTGCCAGCAGCTCCGGCACTGAAGCTTTCTTT
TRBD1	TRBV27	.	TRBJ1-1	CASSPRTGPTEAFF	TGTGCCAGCAGTCCGCGGACAGGACCCACTGAAGCTTTCTTT
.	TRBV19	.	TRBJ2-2	CASTTRTGELFF	TGTGCCAGTACTACCCGGACCGGGGAGCTGTTTTTT
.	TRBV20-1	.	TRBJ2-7	CSANHLGTSYEQYF	TGCAGTGCTAATCATCTGGGAACATCCTACGAGCAGTACTTC